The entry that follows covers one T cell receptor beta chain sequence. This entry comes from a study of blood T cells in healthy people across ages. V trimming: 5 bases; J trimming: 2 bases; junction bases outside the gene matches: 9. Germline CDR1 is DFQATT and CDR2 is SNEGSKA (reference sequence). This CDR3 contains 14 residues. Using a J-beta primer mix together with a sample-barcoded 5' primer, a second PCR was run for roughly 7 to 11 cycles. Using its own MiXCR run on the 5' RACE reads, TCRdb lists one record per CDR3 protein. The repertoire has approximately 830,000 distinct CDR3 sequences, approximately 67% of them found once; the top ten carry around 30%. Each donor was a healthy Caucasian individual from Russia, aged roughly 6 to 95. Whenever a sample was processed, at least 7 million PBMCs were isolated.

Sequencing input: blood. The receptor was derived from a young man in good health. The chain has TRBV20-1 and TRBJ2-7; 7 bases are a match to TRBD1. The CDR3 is CSAPRQGTAYEQYF. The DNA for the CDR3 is TGCAGTGCTCCAAGACAGGGAACTGCCTACGAGCAGTACTTC.